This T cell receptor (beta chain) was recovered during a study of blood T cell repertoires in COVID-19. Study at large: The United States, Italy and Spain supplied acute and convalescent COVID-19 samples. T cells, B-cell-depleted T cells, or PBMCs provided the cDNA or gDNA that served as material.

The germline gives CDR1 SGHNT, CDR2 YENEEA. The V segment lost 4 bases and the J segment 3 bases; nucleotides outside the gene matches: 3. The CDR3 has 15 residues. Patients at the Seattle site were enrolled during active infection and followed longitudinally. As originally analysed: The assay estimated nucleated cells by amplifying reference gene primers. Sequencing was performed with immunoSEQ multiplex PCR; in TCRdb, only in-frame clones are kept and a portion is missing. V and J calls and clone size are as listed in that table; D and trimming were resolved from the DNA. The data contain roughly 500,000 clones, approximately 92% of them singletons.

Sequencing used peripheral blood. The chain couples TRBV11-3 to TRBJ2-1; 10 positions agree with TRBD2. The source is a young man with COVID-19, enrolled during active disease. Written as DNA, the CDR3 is TGTGCCAGCAGCTCCCTAGCGGGGGACTACAATGAGCAGTTCTTC. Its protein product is CASSSLAGDYNEQFF.